Below, one T cell receptor beta chain is given with its context. Its antigen is currently not known. No much larger clone exists at a distance of one base, and base qualities are not known. The method was the immunoSEQ multiplex PCR assay. Sourced from immuneACCESS, this table was stored by TCRdb with only in-frame sequences that have V and J called. A share of the clones is absent; for the studies checked, an unresolved V gene accounts for under half, and the remainder has no known explanation. The sample includes more than 35,000 clones, with approximately 90% observed a single time. The biggest ten clones account for approximately 6.3% of the sample. Trimming takes 6 bases off V and 2 bases off J; junction bases not matched to a gene: 6. For CDR1 and CDR2, the germline V gene lists MNHNS and SASEGT. The CDR3 covers 15 residues, taking in both the cysteine and the phenylalanine. CDR3 DNA is the only sequence kept; it has 45 bases, read in frame from the first base.

This entry comes from a study of T cell changes during pregnancy in multiple sclerosis (dated by TCRdb to between 2017 and 2020). In the study overall: In women with multiple sclerosis, the researchers looked at how the T cell repertoire shifted as pregnancy progressed.

The sequences come from CD8+ T cells from peripheral blood mononuclear cells, collected after pregnancy. The sequence came from a female donor in good health, enrolled as a control in a pregnancy study. Here the chain combines TRBV6-1 and TRBJ1-4; 7 bases in between match TRBD1. CDR3 loop: CASSEGAGTNEKLFF. The nucleotide sequence reads as follows: TGTGCCAGCAGCGAGGGGGCTGGCACTAATGAAAAACTGTTTTTT.